This T cell receptor beta chain was identified during a study of a mutant IDH1 vaccine in newly diagnosed glioma. Looking at the study overall: Administration of eight vaccinations to patients took place in weeks 1, 3, 5, 7, 11, 15, 19, 23. Vaccination followed radiotherapy alone by 4-6 weeks, or accompanied temozolomide cycles. Sex among treated patients split roughly 62% male, 37.5% female; mean age was approximately 40 years. Study-wide results and limits: Pseudoprogression seemingly bore no relation to changes in top peripheral T cell clonotypes.

Time point given: week 11, during vaccination. Mutant IDH1 20-mer peptide, at 300 ug, made up each vaccine dose, with topical imiquimod. On this clone: Its antigen is unknown.

Some clones are missing from TCRdb's copy, which holds only in-frame ones; the method was immunoSEQ multiplex PCR. Altogether about 36,000 clones are present, over 70% being singletons, with the ten largest covering approximately 15%. Unmatched junction bases numbered 5, after V lost 4 bases and J lost 4 bases. This CDR3 contains 14 residues. Germline V gene lookup returns CDR1 SGDLS and CDR2 YYNGEE. The sequencing used peripheral blood mononuclear cells (PBMCs), collected from a glioma patient whose treatment included an IDH1 peptide vaccine. This clonotype was obtained from a woman aged 25-40 years with glioma. Some clones in this sample may be carry-over from other donors' samples. The V call is TRBV9, the J call TRBJ1-2, with TRBD1 identical over 9 bases. The CDR3 DNA follows: TGTGCCAGCAGCTTCGACAGGGGGACCTATGGCTACACCTTC. Translation: CASSFDRGTYGYTF.